The clone carrying this T cell receptor beta chain occurred a few times. The sample originates from a study of T-cell reconstitution after alpha-beta-depleted transplantation in children. The library targeted TCRbeta and was prepared with unique molecular identifiers. One entry per CDR3 protein results from TCRdb running MiXCR on the PCR reads. The data contain just under 550,000 distinct CDR3 sequences, approximately 20% of them seen just once; the ten biggest clones take up 3% to 3.5%. Sequencing was performed on PBMCs from the stem cell graft donor, taken from the stem cell graft. The sequence was collected from a human donor who donated a stem cell graft to a child with acute lymphoblastic leukemia.

The CDR3 loop is CASSLNPLATEAFF. CDR3 nucleotides: TGTGCCAGCAGTTTAAACCCTCTCGCCACTGAAGCTTTCTTT. The V call is TRBV12-3 or TRBV12-4, the J call TRBJ1-1; D is unclear. V was trimmed by 2 bases and J by 4 bases, leaving 11 bases between them. This CDR3 region has 14 residues.